Listed below are T cell receptor beta chains from one sample, sequenced in a study of blood T cell repertoires in COVID-19. Here immunoSEQ multiplex PCR was the method, and the copy in TCRdb shows in-frame clones only, minus some. The table lists more than 150,000 clones, roughly 76% of them singletons. The source material was peripheral blood. These receptors came from a woman older than 75 with COVID-19, enrolled during active disease. Each CDR3 is given with its conserved first and last residue. D genes are given only for firm matches. Part of the rows lack a size; the others show once, few, many or a class for expanded clones.

v_gene	d_gene	abundance	j_gene	CDR3aa	CDR3nt
TRBV5-4	.	few	TRBJ2-5	CASSRGQSKETQYF	TGTGCCAGCAGCAGAGGGCAGTCGAAAGAGACCCAGTACTTC
TRBV28	TRBD1	.	TRBJ2-5	CASSLFRGQGETQYF	TGTGCCAGCAGTTTATTCCGCGGACAGGGAGAGACCCAGTACTTC
TRBV27	TRBD1	.	TRBJ2-7	CASSPTGIMLGQYF	TGTGCCAGCAGCCCGACAGGGATCATGCTTGGGCAGTACTTC
TRBV7-3	TRBD2	.	TRBJ2-1	CASSLLFGGKQFF	TGTGCCAGCAGCTTATTGTTCGGGGGGAAGCAGTTCTTC
TRBV4-2	TRBD1	.	TRBJ1-2	CASSQDRGQGGYTF	TGTGCCAGCAGCCAAGACAGGGGGCAGGGGGGCTACACCTTC
TRBV29-1	TRBD1	few	TRBJ1-1	CSGGQALGNTEAFF	TGCAGCGGTGGACAGGCACTCGGGAACACTGAAGCTTTCTTT
TRBV20-1	.	few	TRBJ2-7	CSARRGYEQYF	TGCAGTGCTAGGAGGGGGTACGAGCAGTACTTC
TRBV27	TRBD2	.	TRBJ2-2	CASSFQTSGTVANTGELFF	TGTGCCAGCAGTTTCCAGACTAGCGGGACAGTAGCGAACACCGGGGAGCTGTTTTTT
TRBV5-1	.	.	TRBJ1-5	CASSEIPDQPQHF	TGCGCCAGCAGTGAGATTCCGGATCAGCCCCAGCATTTT
TRBV19	.	.	TRBJ2-1	CATSSSWGQDVYNEQFF	TGTGCCACCTCCTCCTCTTGGGGGCAAGACGTCTACAATGAGCAGTTCTTC
TRBV18	.	.	TRBJ2-7	CASSPPRGRALSYEQYF	TGTGCCAGCTCACCACCGAGGGGGAGGGCCCTCTCCTACGAGCAGTACTTC
TRBV18	TRBD2	once	TRBJ2-2	CASSQGTTTGELFF	TGTGCCAGCTCGCAAGGGACTACCACCGGGGAGCTGTTTTTT
TRBV19	.	.	TRBJ2-1	CASSIGRRVNEQFF	TGTGCCAGTAGTATAGGACGGAGGGTGAATGAGCAGTTCTTC
TRBV27	.	.	TRBJ2-7	CASATETYEQYF	TGTGCCAGCGCTACAGAGACCTACGAGCAGTACTTC
TRBV3-1/TRBV3-2	TRBD1	.	TRBJ1-1	CASSPETGQGNTEAFF	TGTGCCAGCAGCCCCGAGACGGGACAGGGGAACACTGAAGCTTTCTTT
TRBV11-3	.	few	TRBJ2-2	CASSLGSVNTGELFF	TGTGCCAGCAGCCTAGGGTCGGTGAACACCGGGGAGCTGTTTTTT
TRBV19	.	.	TRBJ1-2	CASSIVDNSLQGYGYTF	TGTGCCAGTAGTATAGTGGATAACAGTCTCCAGGGGTATGGCTACACCTTC
TRBV19	.	few	TRBJ1-3	CASSIQGNTIYF	TGTGCCAGTAGTATTCAAGGAAACACCATATATTTT
TRBV7-6	TRBD1	.	TRBJ2-2	CASSLRQGNTGELFF	TGTGCCAGCAGCTTAAGACAGGGAAACACCGGGGAGCTGTTTTTT
TRBV11-3	TRBD1	.	TRBJ1-6	CASSLGGTVNSPLHF	TGTGCCAGCAGCTTAGGGGGGACAGTTAATTCACCCCTCCACTTT
TRBV6-6	.	.	TRBJ2-7	CASSYSQGPLMTQYF	TGTGCCAGCAGTTACTCGCAGGGGCCTCTAATGACGCAGTACTTC
TRBV6-4	TRBD1	.	TRBJ2-2	CASSTWTGNTGELFF	TGTGCCAGCAGTACCTGGACAGGGAACACCGGGGAGCTGTTTTTT
TRBV6-5	.	few	TRBJ2-3	CASPDCRGYTDTQYF	TGTGCCAGTCCCGACTGCCGGGGGTACACAGATACGCAGTATTTT
TRBV5-6	TRBD1	.	TRBJ1-6	CASSRGRSGSPLHF	TGTGCCAGCAGCAGGGGGCGATCTGGTTCACCCCTCCACTTT
TRBV5-1	.	few	TRBJ1-4	CASSLMGGSNEKLFF	TGCGCCAGCAGCTTGATGGGGGGTAGTAATGAAAAACTGTTTTTT
TRBV4-2	TRBD1	.	TRBJ2-7	CASSQGGQGANEQYF	TGTGCCAGCAGCCAAGGGGGACAGGGCGCCAACGAGCAGTACTTC
TRBV5-5	.	.	TRBJ1-5	CASSLAPGNNQPQHF	TGTGCCAGCAGCTTGGCCCCAGGGAATAATCAGCCCCAGCATTTT
TRBV20-1	.	once	TRBJ1-5	CSASVDTSNQPQHF	TGCAGTGCTAGTGTCGACACAAGCAATCAGCCCCAGCATTTT
TRBV27	.	.	TRBJ1-1	CASSSGKLPSEAFF	TGTGCCAGCAGTTCGGGGAAGCTTCCTTCTGAAGCTTTCTTT
TRBV5-1	.	.	TRBJ1-4	CASSPGSAGEKLFF	TGCGCCAGCAGCCCGGGGTCGGCCGGGGAAAAACTGTTTTTT
TRBV5-5	TRBD2	.	TRBJ2-7	CASRGSGGPLYEQYF	TGTGCCAGCAGGGGCAGCGGGGGCCCCCTTTACGAGCAGTACTTC
TRBV19	.	.	TRBJ2-1	CASSIGSGTYNEQFF	TGTGCCAGTAGTATAGGGTCGGGAACCTACAATGAGCAGTTCTTC
TRBV2	TRBD1	.	TRBJ2-4	CASRDRGVAKNIQYF	TGTGCCAGCAGGGACAGGGGAGTAGCCAAAAACATTCAGTACTTC
TRBV18	TRBD1	.	TRBJ1-2	CASSPLRDSLPNYGYTF	TGTGCCAGCTCACCCTTAAGGGACAGCCTACCTAACTATGGCTACACCTTC
TRBV7-9	TRBD1	.	TRBJ2-6	CASSITGQSSGANVLTF	TGTGCCAGCAGTATAACGGGACAGTCCTCTGGGGCCAACGTCCTGACTTTC
TRBV5-4	TRBD1	.	TRBJ1-2	CASSLQGGYGYTF	TGTGCCAGCAGTCTACAGGGGGGCTATGGCTACACCTTC
TRBV3-1/TRBV3-2	TRBD2	.	TRBJ2-3	CASSPRTSGGTDTQYF	TGTGCCAGCAGCCCCCGGACTAGCGGGGGCACAGATACGCAGTATTTT
TRBV2	TRBD1	once	TRBJ2-7	CASSAGQPNYEQYF	TGTGCCAGCAGTGCGGGACAGCCGAACTACGAGCAGTACTTC
TRBV28	TRBD1	.	TRBJ1-3	CASSPTPGQSRYTIYF	TGTGCCAGCAGCCCTACTCCGGGACAGTCGAGGTACACCATATATTTT
TRBV5-1	TRBD2	.	TRBJ2-2	CASSLYGRRDGELFF	TGCGCCAGCAGCTTGTACGGGAGGCGGGACGGGGAGCTGTTTTTT
TRBV5-1	TRBD2	.	TRBJ2-1	CASSLGDRTSGSYNEQFF	TGCGCCAGCAGCTTGGGGGACAGGACTAGCGGTTCCTACAATGAGCAGTTCTTC
TRBV7-3	TRBD2	.	TRBJ2-3	CASSLDLAGSDTQYF	TGTGCCAGCAGCTTAGACCTAGCGGGGTCAGATACGCAGTATTTT
TRBV7-8	.	.	TRBJ1-5	CASSLVQGSNQPQHF	TGTGCCAGCAGCTTAGTCCAGGGATCAAATCAGCCCCAGCATTTT
TRBV6-2/TRBV6-3	TRBD1	.	TRBJ2-4	CASSYATGQALLAKNIQYF	TGTGCCAGCAGTTACGCTACGGGACAGGCTCTTCTAGCCAAAAACATTCAGTACTTC
TRBV28	.	.	TRBJ2-7	CASIQAGSHSYEQYF	TGTGCCAGCATCCAGGCGGGCAGCCATTCCTACGAGCAGTACTTC
TRBV7-9	TRBD2	.	TRBJ2-1	CASSLEASGRGPYNEQFF	TGTGCCAGCAGCTTAGAGGCCAGCGGGAGGGGTCCCTACAATGAGCAGTTCTTC
TRBV5-8	TRBD2	.	TRBJ2-4	CASSLRRGASGSQAKNIQYF	TGTGCCAGCAGCTTGCGGAGGGGGGCTAGCGGGAGTCAAGCCAAAAACATTCAGTACTTC
TRBV4-2	.	.	TRBJ2-2	CASSQDPRTRELFF	TGTGCCAGCAGCCAAGATCCTAGAACGAGGGAGCTGTTTTTT